Below, 23 T cell receptor beta chains from the same sample are listed, as sequenced in a study of monozygotic twins with inflammatory bowel disease. TCRdb reprocessed the 5' RACE reads, keeping one entry per CDR3 protein, no DNA. This table lists 120,000 to 150,000 distinct CDR3 sequences. Sequenced input: blood. All receptors come from a human donor with ulcerative colitis or Crohn's disease, or a healthy co-twin of an affected twin (not recorded which).

The chain employs TRBV7-9 and TRBJ1-6. The CDR3 spans 15 residues. Germline assignment: CDR1 SEHNR and CDR2 FQNEAQ (reference sequence). The CDR3 loop is CASSVRGSYNSPLHF.

The gene calls are TRBV29-1 and TRBJ1-2; TCRdb's D call of TRBD1 is untestable without DNA. CDR3 size: 15 residues. CDR1 SQVTM and CDR2 ANQGSEA come from the germline V gene. This chain's CDR3 is CSVGTRGGYSGGYTF.

The chain joins TRBV18 to TRBJ2-7. This CDR3 contains 13 residues. The germline V gene encodes CDR1 KGHSH and CDR2 LQKENI. CDR3 sequence reads: CASSPSGTYEQYF.

This CDR3 reads CASSATGGNTDTQYF. The genes are TRBV7-9 and TRBJ2-3; without DNA, the TCRdb call of TRBD1 cannot be checked. Germline V gene sequence: CDR1 SEHNR, CDR2 FQNEAQ (reference sequence). This CDR3 contains 15 residues. The full variable domain, in which reference TRBV7-9 and TRBJ2-3 provide the parts outside the CDR3, is DTGVSQNPRHKITKRGQNVTFRCDPISEHNRLYWYRQTLGQGPEFLTYFQNEAQLEKSRLLSDRFSAERPKGSFSTLEIQRTEQGDSAMYLCASSATGGNTDTQYFGPGTRLTVL.

CDR3 sequence reads: CASSVGGETQYF. This chain uses TRBV9 with TRBJ2-5; the D call from TCRdb, TRBD1, cannot be confirmed without DNA. From germline, CDR1 is SGDLS and CDR2 YYNGEE. CDR3 length: 12 amino acids.

The chain couples TRBV2 to TRBJ2-3; TCRdb's D call of TRBD2 is untestable without DNA. The CDR3 consists of 13 residues. Germline V CDR1 and CDR2: SNHLY, FYNNEI. This CDR3 reads CARSGLAEDTQYF.

The gene calls are TRBV7-2 and TRBJ1-1. The CDR3 runs to 14 residues. The germline gives CDR1 SGHTA, CDR2 FQGNSA. The CDR3 sequence: CASSLWESNTEAFF.

V gene TRBV11-2 combines with J gene TRBJ2-7. The length of the CDR3 is 14 residues. Germline CDR1 is SGHAT and CDR2 is FQNNGV. CDR3 sequence: CASSLGVVAYEQYF.

The rearrangement joins TRBV5-1 to TRBJ2-7. Germline V gene lookup returns CDR1 SGHRS and CDR2 YFSETQ. The CDR3 has 13 amino acids. CDR3 amino acids: CASSFPNTYEQYF.

This sequence joins TRBV6-1 and TRBJ1-2; the D call of TRBD1 rests on TCRdb alone, since no DNA is present to check it. CDR3 length equals 14 residues. Germline V gives CDR1 MNHNS, CDR2 SASEGT. The CDR3 region is CASSAVRQNYGYTF.

J is TRBJ1-2 and V is TRBV24-1; TCRdb reports TRBD1, a call that lacks DNA to check it against. There are 14 residues in the CDR3. Germline loops: CDR1 KGHDR, CDR2 SFDVKD. The CDR3 reads CATSDPRTAYGYTF.

The chain couples TRBV12-3 or TRBV12-4 to TRBJ2-2; TCRdb names TRBD1, which stays unverified in the absence of DNA. The CDR3 totals 14 residues. The CDR3 loop reads CASSPGHLTGELFF.

The chain recombines TRBV4-2 with TRBJ1-2; TCRdb lists TRBD1, though no DNA is available to test this call. Looked up from germline, CDR1 is LGHNA and CDR2 is YNFKEQ. CDR3 length equals 15 residues. This CDR3 reads CASSQDLDRNYGYTF.

The chain has TRBV18 and TRBJ2-5; the TCRdb call, TRBD1, lacks DNA for checking. This CDR3 region has 15 residues. CDR1 is KGHSH, CDR2 LQKENI, per germline. The CDR3 sequence: CASSPPSRGQETQYF.

The chain has TRBV4-3 and TRBJ1-6; TCRdb gives TRBD1 as the D gene, but with no DNA this cannot be confirmed. This CDR3 is built from 17 residues. Looked up from germline, CDR1 is LGHNA and CDR2 is YSLEER. Here the CDR3 reads CASSQDWVMGVDSPLHF.

The chain links TRBV7-3 to TRBJ1-2; there is no DNA to check the TCRdb D call of TRBD1. The CDR3 has 15 amino acids. CDR1 SGHTA and CDR2 FQGTGA come from the germline V gene. CDR3 region: CASSLDPSTGAGYTF. Looking up the rest from reference TRBV7-3 and TRBJ1-2 gives the full variable domain: GAGVSQTPSNKVTEKGKYVELRCDPISGHTALYWYRQSLGQGPEFLIYFQGTGAADDSGLPNDRFFAVRPEGSVSTLKIQRTERGDSAVYLCASSLDPSTGAGYTFGSGTRLTVV.

V usage is TRBV5-1 and J usage is TRBJ2-2. The CDR3 spans 12 residues. Per the germline V gene, CDR1 is SGHRS and CDR2 is YFSETQ. The CDR3 is CASSIETGELFF. Filled out from reference TRBV5-1 and TRBJ2-2, the complete variable domain reads KAGVTQTPRYLIKTRGQQVTLSCSPISGHRSVSWYQQTPGQGLQFLFEYFSETQRNKGNFPGRFSGRQFSNSRSEMNVSTLELGDSALYLCASSIETGELFFGEGSRLTVL.

The V and J genes are TRBV10-3 and TRBJ2-3; the D gene TCRdb calls, TRBD1, cannot be checked with no DNA. The CDR3 has 17 residues. From germline, CDR1 is ENHRY and CDR2 SYGVKD. The CDR3 here is CAISGYRGLTSTDTQYF.

The V and J genes are TRBV5-6 and TRBJ2-2; as DNA is missing, the TRBD2 call by TCRdb cannot be tested. CDR1 is SGHDT and CDR2 is YYEEEE in the germline V gene. The CDR3 length is 15 residues. This CDR3 is CASSLRGANTGELFF. Based on the CDR3 plus reference TRBV5-6 and TRBJ2-2, the full variable domain is DAGVTQSPTHLIKTRGQQVTLRCSPKSGHDTVSWYQQALGQGPQFIFQYYEEEERQRGNFPDRFSGHQFPNYSSELNVNALLLGDSALYLCASSLRGANTGELFFGEGSRLTVL.

V and J are TRBV12-3 or TRBV12-4 and TRBJ1-3; without DNA, the TCRdb call of TRBD1 cannot be checked. This CDR3 has 15 residues. CDR3 protein: CASSFEDRVLNTIYF.

The chain joins TRBV5-4 to TRBJ2-5. CDR1 is SGHNT and CDR2 is YYREEE in the germline V gene (reference sequence). This CDR3 spans 17 amino acids. The CDR3 region is CASSLDGGFGRQETQYF. The whole variable domain, filled in from reference TRBV5-4 and TRBJ2-5, reads ETGVTQSPTHLIKTRGQQVTLRCSSQSGHNTVSWYQQALGQGPQFIFQYYREEENGRGNFPPRFSGLQFPNYSSELNVNALELDDSALYLCASSLDGGFGRQETQYFGPGTRLLVL.

V and J are TRBV5-1 and TRBJ2-2; no DNA is available, so the TRBD2 call from TCRdb remains unchecked. Per germline, CDR1 SGHRS and CDR2 YFSETQ. The CDR3 is 13 residues long. The CDR3 protein is CASSFQAPGELFF.

This chain joins TRBV6-2 or TRBV6-3 and TRBJ1-5; the D call from TCRdb, TRBD1, cannot be confirmed without DNA. The V gene's germline CDR1 is MNHEY and CDR2 SVGEGT. The CDR3 has 14 amino acids. The CDR3: CASSYPRTGQPQHF.